The following is a T cell receptor beta chain sequence with its context. Its antigen is unknown. Base qualities were left out, and no much larger clone turns up one base away. The CDR3 has 13 amino acids, counting the end cysteine and phenylalanine. The kept DNA is CDR3 alone, 39 bases in frame from the first base. The germline V gene yields MNHNS for CDR1 and SASEGT for CDR2. V is pared back by 7 bases and J by 3 bases, with 11 bases lying between the germline termini. Receptor libraries were prepared by the immunoSEQ multiplex PCR assay. The source is immuneACCESS, and TCRdb retained only in-frame sequences with V and J called. Part of the clones is not carried over; for the studies checked, unresolved V genes explain less than half of this, and the remainder is unexplained. For this sample the table gives approximately 44,000 clones, of which more than 90% were detected only once. 0.5% of the sample rests with the top ten.

The sample comes from a study of T cell changes during pregnancy in multiple sclerosis (dated by TCRdb to 2018 to 2020). Context from the whole study: The study examined how the T cell repertoire changed over the course of pregnancy in women with multiple sclerosis.

The clonotype comes from a female donor in good health, enrolled as a control in a pregnancy study. Sequencing was performed on CD4+ T cells from peripheral blood mononuclear cells, taken in the second trimester of pregnancy. The rearranged segments are TRBV6-1 and TRBJ2-3; possibly the D gene is TRBD2, per 5 matching bases. The base sequence is TGTGCCAGCACCGCCCCGGGGACAGATACGCAGTATTTT. The encoded protein is CASTAPGTDTQYF.